The present T cell receptor (beta chain) was sequenced within a study of blood T cell repertoires in COVID-19. Per the germline V gene, CDR1 is SNHLY and CDR2 is FYNNEI. V lost 6 bases and J 0 bases, leaving 11 bases between the germline ends. The CDR3 length is 14 residues. Source study methods: Reference gene primer amplification gave estimated nucleated cell counts. TCRdb's table, derived via immunoSEQ multiplex PCR, lists solely in-frame clones and lacks some. V and J calls and clone size are copied from that table; D and trimming were computed from the DNA. This sample yields under 200,000 clones, of which about 80% are seen a single time; 13% to 15% belongs to the top ten.

V is TRBV2 and J is TRBJ2-5; D ambiguous. Sequenced input: peripheral blood. The receptor comes from a man aged 25-45 years with active or convalescent COVID-19. CDR3 residues: CASRATANQETQYF. CDR3 coding DNA: TGTGCCAGCAGGGCTACAGCCAACCAAGAGACCCAGTACTTC.